The sequence of this TCR beta chain was determined in a study of T cell responses to AZD1222 COVID-19 vaccine. Study results and caveats: Donor demographics were predominantly white British with a female majority; clonal diversity may be underestimated. AZD1222 recipients seropositive at baseline numbered only six. Repertoires were obtained only post-peak T cell response.

On this clone: Antigen specificity is unknown.

Some clones are missing from TCRdb's copy, which holds only in-frame ones; the method was immunoSEQ multiplex PCR. The profile shows roughly 140,000 clones, 88% of them singletons. Sequences were derived from peripheral blood, sampled on day 0 of AZD1222 vaccination. This sequence was found in an adult in good health.

The CDR3 nucleotides read TGTGCCAGCAGCTTCCAGGGCCAAGAGACCCAGTACTTC. This codes for CASSFQGQETQYF. The chain couples TRBV7-3 to TRBJ2-5; TRBD1 is a possible D gene (5 bases). Trimming shortened V by 3 bases and J by 1 base, and 6 bases separated the two germline ends. The CDR3 consists of 13 residues. The germline V gene encodes CDR1 SGHTA and CDR2 FQGTGA.